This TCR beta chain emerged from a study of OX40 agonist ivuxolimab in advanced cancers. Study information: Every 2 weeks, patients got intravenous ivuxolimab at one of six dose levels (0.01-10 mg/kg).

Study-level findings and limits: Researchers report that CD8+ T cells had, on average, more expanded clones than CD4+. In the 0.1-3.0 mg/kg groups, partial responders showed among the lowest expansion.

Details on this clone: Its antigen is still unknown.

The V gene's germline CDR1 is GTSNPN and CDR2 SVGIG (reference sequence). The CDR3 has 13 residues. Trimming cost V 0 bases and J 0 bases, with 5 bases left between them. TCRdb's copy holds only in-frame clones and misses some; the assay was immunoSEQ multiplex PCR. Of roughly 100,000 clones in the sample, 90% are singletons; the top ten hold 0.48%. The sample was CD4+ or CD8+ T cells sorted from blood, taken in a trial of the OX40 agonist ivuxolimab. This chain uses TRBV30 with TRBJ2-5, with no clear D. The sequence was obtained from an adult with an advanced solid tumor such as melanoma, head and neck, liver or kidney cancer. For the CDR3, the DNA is TGTGCCTGGAGTGTCTCATACCAAGAGACCCAGTACTTC. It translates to CAWSVSYQETQYF.